The sequence of this T cell receptor (beta chain) was determined in a study of low-dose radiotherapy and immunotherapy resistance in tumors. The overall study: Dosing of intravenous cyclophosphamide at 200 mg/m2 occurred every two weeks and took place one day prior to radiation and immunotherapy.

Germline V gene data show CDR1 as MNHGY and CDR2 as SAAAGT. The CDR3 is 16 residues long, counting both termini. Alpha- and beta-chain coverage of first-strand cDNA came from TRAV- and TRBV-specific primers. A roughly 20-cycle PCR with a constant-region primer and V-primer adapter amplified TCRs. In vitro transcription served to amplify the mRNA that had been isolated. One entry per CDR3 protein results from TCRdb running MiXCR on the reads. This table holds tens of thousands of distinct CDR3 sequences, around 32% found once. Time point defined: before trial treatment. Ipilimumab, nivolumab, aspirin, low-dose cyclophosphamide and low-dose radiotherapy were administered to donors. Comments on this clonotype: No DNA is shown, since the ends of the CDR3 on it are uncertain; the CDR3 is the one TCRdb lists.

The genes are TRBV6-8 and TRBJ2-2; the D call TRBD1 from the table was never checked on the DNA. The sequencing here drew on PBMCs, taken before treatment. The receptor comes from a female donor with ovarian cancer. The CDR3 loop is CASSAGTINTGELFFF.